This entry lists 23 T cell receptor beta chains sequenced from one sample in a study of T cell clonotyping in hematopoietic cell transplantation (dated by TCRdb to the early 2020s). The library was obtained by the immunoSEQ multiplex PCR assay. The table comes from immuneACCESS by way of TCRdb, which keeps in-frame sequences with V and J called. Part of the clones is missing from these tables; in studies checked, under half for an unresolved V gene and the rest for unknown reasons. This sample holds around 37,000 clones; about 96% were observed only once. Roughly 0.9% of the sample is in the top ten clones. Source material: peripheral blood mononuclear cells. The origin of the receptors is a man aged 25-40 years in good health. Some clones in this sample may be carry-over from other donors' samples.

The chain recombines TRBV11-3 with TRBJ2-3, with 7 nucleotides matching TRBD2. The CDR3 spans 15 residues. V lost 8 bases to trimming and J lost 3 bases; unmatched junction nucleotides: 11. The germline CDR1 and CDR2 sequences are SGHNT and YENEEA. CDR3 protein: CASGAGVRRTDTQYF. For the CDR3, the DNA is TGTGCCAGCGGGGCGGGGGTTCGGCGGACAGATACGCAGTATTTT.

This clone has more than one count but fewer than ten. The J gene is TRBJ1-1, the V gene TRBV7-9; D gene unclear. CDR1 SEHNR and CDR2 FQNEAQ come from the germline V gene (reference sequence). Trimming stripped 3 bases from V and 6 bases from J, with 2 bases between. The CDR3 is made up of 10 amino acids. CDR3 in amino acids: CASSLAEAFF. CDR3 DNA: TGTGCCAGCAGCTTGGCTGAAGCTTTCTTT.

DNA for the CDR3: TGTGCCAGCAGTGATCGGTTACGCCAGGTTCAAGAGACCCAGTACTTC. The encoded protein is CASSDRLRQVQETQYF. V and J are TRBV2 and TRBJ2-5; no reliable D call. This CDR3 has 16 residues. Germline V gene sequence: CDR1 SNHLY, CDR2 FYNNEI. Trimming removed 3 bases at V and 2 bases at J, with 16 bases between.

This chain uses TRBV4-1 with TRBJ2-1; TRBD2 agrees at 8 bases. Germline V gives CDR1 MGHRA, CDR2 YSYEKL. V was clipped by 5 bases and J by 8 bases; unmatched bases: 8. The CDR3 has 14 residues. The CDR3 spells CASSLGLAGHEQFF. In DNA form, the CDR3 reads TGCGCCAGCAGCTTGGGTCTAGCGGGCCATGAGCAGTTCTTC.

The chain has TRBV2 and TRBJ1-3; possibly TRBD1 for D (5 bases). The V and J ends lost 7 bases and 4 bases respectively, with 11 bases between them. Germline V lookup: CDR1 SNHLY, CDR2 FYNNEI. The CDR3 length is 13 residues. In nucleotides, the CDR3 is TGTGCCAGCACCCGGGGGGGAGGAAACACCATATATTTT. Protein product: CASTRGGGNTIYF.

This clone showed up just a few times. The chain employs TRBV11-2 and TRBJ1-2; the D gene is possibly TRBD1 (5 bases). The V gene's germline CDR1 is SGHAT and CDR2 FQNNGV. V was trimmed by 5 bases and J by 2 bases, leaving 9 bases between them. The CDR3 has 13 amino acids. This CDR3 is CASSRGRNYGYTF. CDR3 nucleotide sequence: TGTGCCAGCAGCCGGGGACGGAACTATGGCTACACCTTC.

The chain links TRBV4-1 to TRBJ2-7; D unresolved. This CDR3 has 15 residues. Germline-derived CDR1 and CDR2 are MGHRA and YSYEKL. V lost 0 bases, J lost 0 bases, and 9 bases lay in between. The CDR3 loop reads CASSQEWTDSYEQYF. CDR3 DNA sequence: TGCGCCAGCAGCCAAGAATGGACGGACTCCTACGAGCAGTACTTC.

CDR3 amino acids: CASSLVQYTGELFF. In DNA form, the CDR3 reads TGCGCCAGCAGCTTGGTCCAGTACACCGGGGAGCTGTTTTTT. The chain links TRBV5-1 to TRBJ2-2; D unresolved. This CDR3 is 14 amino acids long. CDR1 is SGHRS, CDR2 YFSETQ, per germline. The V gene lost 0 bases and the J gene lost 3 bases, with 6 bases spanning the gap.

This chain links TRBV27 with TRBJ2-4; no definite D call. The CDR3 has 13 amino acids. CDR1 and CDR2 from the germline V gene are MNHEY and SMNVEV (reference sequence). Trimming left V 5 bases short and J 6 bases short, with 11 bases between. CDR3 in amino acids: CASSAPTGNIQYF. The CDR3 DNA reads TGTGCCAGCAGTGCCCCGACGGGAAACATTCAGTACTTC.

The rearrangement uses TRBV11-2 and TRBJ2-4; 9 bases are a match to TRBD2. The CDR3 spans 18 residues. J was trimmed by 1 base and V by 5 bases; bases with no gene match: 12. The germline CDR1 and CDR2 sequences are SGHAT and FQNNGV. The CDR3 loop reads CASSRGGPAGGAKNIQYF. CDR3 DNA sequence: TGTGCCAGCAGCCGGGGTGGGCCAGCGGGAGGCGCCAAAAACATTCAGTACTTC.

This chain joins TRBV6-1 and TRBJ1-1; D unresolved. CDR3 length equals 11 residues. With 7 bases removed from V and 8 bases from J, the gap between germline ends came to 11 bases. Germline CDR1 and CDR2: MNHNS and SASEGT. CDR3 sequence (DNA): TGTGCCAGCATTCCGAGGACCGAAGCTTTCTTT. Translating it yields CASIPRTEAFF.

J is TRBJ1-1 and V is TRBV29-1; 8 bases line up with TRBD1. V was clipped by 5 bases and J by 0 bases; unmatched bases: 2. Germline V CDR1 and CDR2: SQVTM, ANQGSEA. This CDR3 is built from 13 residues. This CDR3 is CSVPGQVNTEAFF. DNA of the CDR3: TGCAGCGTTCCGGGACAGGTGAACACTGAAGCTTTCTTT.

The rearrangement uses TRBV30 and TRBJ1-2; the match to TRBD1 covers 7 bases. The CDR3 extends over 14 amino acids. The junction had 8 bases not matched to a gene; V was cut back by 1 base and J by 6 bases. Per germline, CDR1 GTSNPN and CDR2 SVGIG (reference sequence). CDR3 protein: CAWSGRTGDNGYTF. The CDR3 bases are TGTGCCTGGAGTGGAAGGACAGGCGATAATGGCTACACCTTC.

The CDR3 here is CASFRVVGTDTQYF. The CDR3, as DNA: TGTGCCAGCTTCCGGGTGGTCGGCACAGATACGCAGTATTTT. J is TRBJ2-3 and V is TRBV2; D not certain. The V gene's germline CDR1 is SNHLY and CDR2 FYNNEI. Trimming took 8 bases from V and 1 from J, leaving 13 bases between them. The CDR3 totals 14 residues. Combining the CDR3 with reference TRBV2 and TRBJ2-3 gives the whole variable domain EPEVTQTPSHQVTQMGQEVILRCVPISNHLYFYWYRQILGQKVEFLVSFYNNEISEKSEIFDDQFSVERPDGSNFTLKIRSTKLEDSAMYFCASFRVVGTDTQYFGPGTRLTVL.

This chain connects TRBV9 to TRBJ1-1; D possibly corresponds to TRBD1 (6 bases). Trimming pared 0 bases from V and 0 bases from J, leaving 9 bases between. The CDR3 length is 15 residues. Germline lookup yields CDR1 SGDLS and CDR2 YYNGEE. CDR3 residues: CASSVATGVNTEAFF. The CDR3 coding sequence is TGTGCCAGCAGCGTAGCGACAGGTGTGAACACTGAAGCTTTCTTT. The entire variable domain, with the rest obtained from reference TRBV9 and TRBJ1-1, is as follows: DSGVTQTPKHLITATGQRVTLRCSPRSGDLSVYWYQQSLDQGLQFLIQYYNGEERAKGNILERFSAQQFPDLHSELNLSSLELGDSALYFCASSVATGVNTEAFFGQGTRLTVV.

The J gene is TRBJ1-2, the V gene TRBV5-8, with a possible D match to TRBD1 (6 bases). Trimming removed 9 bases from V and 4 bases from J, with 13 bases in between. This CDR3 is built from 12 residues. Germline V gives CDR1 SGHTS, CDR2 YDEGEE. The CDR3 protein is CATLGGAYGYTF. The CDR3 DNA sequence: TGTGCCACCTTGGGGGGGGCCTATGGCTACACCTTC.

The chain joins TRBV6-5 to TRBJ1-5; a weak D match, TRBD1 (6 bases). V was trimmed by 0 bases and J by 3 bases, leaving 9 bases between them. CDR3 length equals 15 residues. CDR1 and CDR2 from the germline V gene are MNHEY and SVGAGI. This chain's CDR3 is CASSYSGAPNQPQHF. Written as DNA, the CDR3 is TGTGCCAGCAGTTACTCGGGGGCCCCCAATCAGCCCCAGCATTTT.

The V call is TRBV30, the J call TRBJ2-3, with TRBD2 as a possible D gene (6 bases). CDR1 GTSNPN and CDR2 SVGIG come from the germline V gene (reference sequence). Trimming removed 0 bases at V and 1 base at J, with 8 bases between. CDR3 length equals 14 residues. The CDR3 nucleotides are TGTGCCTGGAGTGTAACGGGAGGCACAGATACGCAGTATTTT. This codes for CAWSVTGGTDTQYF.

This chain joins TRBV2 and TRBJ2-3; 13 bases align to TRBD2. Germline V CDR1 and CDR2: SNHLY, FYNNEI. This CDR3 is 16 amino acids long. The ends lost 6 bases at V and 6 bases at J; junction bases unmatched: 9. CDR3 region: CASSPTSGGPSDTQYF. CDR3 nucleotide sequence: TGTGCCAGCAGCCCGACTAGCGGGGGGCCCTCTGATACGCAGTATTTT.

The chain links TRBV12-5 to TRBJ2-5, with 8 nucleotides matching TRBD1. The CDR3 sequence is 15 residues long. Germline CDR1 is LGHNT and CDR2 is FRNRAP. Losses at the gene ends were 5 bases for V and 2 bases for J; bases not matched to a gene: 7. CDR3 sequence reads: CASGGAGTGQETQYF. CDR3 in DNA: TGTGCTAGTGGTGGGGCCGGGACAGGTCAAGAGACCCAGTACTTC.

The rearrangement uses TRBV5-1 and TRBJ1-1; the match to TRBD1 covers 8 bases. The CDR3 is made up of 16 amino acids. J lost 4 bases, V lost 4 bases, and 12 bases had no gene match. Germline V lookup: CDR1 SGHRS, CDR2 YFSETQ. The CDR3 here is CASSASGGASVTEAFF. The CDR3 region has the DNA TGCGCCAGCAGCGCTTCAGGGGGCGCCTCGGTCACTGAAGCTTTCTTT.

The V and J genes are TRBV5-1 and TRBJ1-2; no firm D call. The germline V and J ends were trimmed by 0 bases and 0 bases, with 12 bases remaining between them. Germline assignment: CDR1 SGHRS and CDR2 YFSETQ. The CDR3 runs 16 residues. The CDR3 nucleotides read TGCGCCAGCAGCTTGGGGTCGACGCAGTCTAACTATGGCTACACCTTC. Translating it yields CASSLGSTQSNYGYTF.

The chain recombines TRBV19 with TRBJ1-1; 7 bases fit TRBD1. Per germline, CDR1 LNHDA and CDR2 SQIVND (reference sequence). The CDR3 totals 15 residues. The V segment lost 3 bases and the J segment 6 bases; nucleotides outside the gene matches: 10. The CDR3 DNA sequence: TGTGCCAGTAGTATCTTTGCAGGGGGTGGGTCTGAAGCTTTCTTT. Its translation is CASSIFAGGGSEAFF.